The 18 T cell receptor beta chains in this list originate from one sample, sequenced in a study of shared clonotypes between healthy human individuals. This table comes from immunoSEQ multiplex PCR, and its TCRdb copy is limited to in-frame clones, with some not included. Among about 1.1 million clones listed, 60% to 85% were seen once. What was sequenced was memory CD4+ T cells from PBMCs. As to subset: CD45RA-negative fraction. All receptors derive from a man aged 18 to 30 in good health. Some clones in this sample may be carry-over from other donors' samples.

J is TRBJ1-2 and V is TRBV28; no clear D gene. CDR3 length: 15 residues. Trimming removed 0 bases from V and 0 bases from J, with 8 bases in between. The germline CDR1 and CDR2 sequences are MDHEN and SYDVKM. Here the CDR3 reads CASSLWAVPNYGYTF. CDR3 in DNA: TGTGCCAGCAGTTTATGGGCAGTGCCTAACTATGGCTACACCTTC.

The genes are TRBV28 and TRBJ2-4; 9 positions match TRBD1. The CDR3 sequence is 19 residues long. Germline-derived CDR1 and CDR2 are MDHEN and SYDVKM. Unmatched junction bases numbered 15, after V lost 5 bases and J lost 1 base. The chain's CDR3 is CASSPFTGTGIEAKNIQYF. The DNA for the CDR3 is TGTGCCAGCAGTCCCTTTACCGGGACAGGGATTGAGGCCAAAAACATTCAGTACTTC.

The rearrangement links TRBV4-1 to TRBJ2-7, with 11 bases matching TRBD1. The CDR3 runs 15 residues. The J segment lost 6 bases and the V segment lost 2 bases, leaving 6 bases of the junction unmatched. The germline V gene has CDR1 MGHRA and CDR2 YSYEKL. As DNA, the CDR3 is TGCGCCAGCAGCCAAACACCGGGACAGGGGGGCGAGCAGTACTTC. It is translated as CASSQTPGQGGEQYF.

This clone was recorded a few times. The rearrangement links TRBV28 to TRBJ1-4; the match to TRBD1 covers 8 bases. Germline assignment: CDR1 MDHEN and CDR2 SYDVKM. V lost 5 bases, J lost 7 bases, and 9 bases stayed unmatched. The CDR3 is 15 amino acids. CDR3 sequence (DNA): TGTGCCAGCAGTGGACAGGGTTTCATCAGTGAAAAACTGTTTTTT. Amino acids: CASSGQGFISEKLFF.

The CDR3 protein is CASSFGTNSYNEQFF. The CDR3 nucleotides are TGCGCCAGCAGTTTCGGGACAAATTCCTACAATGAGCAGTTCTTC. The V and J genes are TRBV10-2 and TRBJ2-1; weak D call: TRBD1 (6 bases). The CDR3 is made up of 15 amino acids. V lost 5 bases to trimming and J lost 1 base, with 12 bases between them. The germline gives CDR1 WSHSY, CDR2 SAAADI.

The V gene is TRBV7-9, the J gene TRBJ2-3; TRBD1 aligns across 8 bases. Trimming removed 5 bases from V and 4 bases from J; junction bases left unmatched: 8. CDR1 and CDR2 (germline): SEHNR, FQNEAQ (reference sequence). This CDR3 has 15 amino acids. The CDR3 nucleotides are TGTGCCAGCAGCCCCGCGACAGGGGTGGCAGATACGCAGTATTTT. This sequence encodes CASSPATGVADTQYF.

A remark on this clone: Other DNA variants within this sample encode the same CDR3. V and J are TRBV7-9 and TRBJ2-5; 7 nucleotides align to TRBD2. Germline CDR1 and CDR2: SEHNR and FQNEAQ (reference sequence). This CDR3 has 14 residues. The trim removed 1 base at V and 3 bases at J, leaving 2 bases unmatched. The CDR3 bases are TGTGCCAGCAGCTTAGGGCTAGCGGAAGAGACCCAGTACTTC. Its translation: CASSLGLAEETQYF. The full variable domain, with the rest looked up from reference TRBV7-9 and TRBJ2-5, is DTGVSQNPRHKITKRGQNVTFRCDPISEHNRLYWYRQTLGQGPEFLTYFQNEAQLEKSRLLSDRFSAERPKGSFSTLEIQRTEQGDSAMYLCASSLGLAEETQYFGPGTRLLVL.

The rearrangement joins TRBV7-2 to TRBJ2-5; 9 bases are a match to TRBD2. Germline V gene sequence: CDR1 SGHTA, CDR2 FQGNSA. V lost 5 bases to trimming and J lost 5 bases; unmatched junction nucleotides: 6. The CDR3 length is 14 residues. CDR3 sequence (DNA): TGTGCCAGCAGCCAGGTCAGCGGGAGGGAGACCCAGTACTTC. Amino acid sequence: CASSQVSGRETQYF.

The CDR3 is CASSPTGTSGSTDTQYF. The CDR3 bases are TGCGCCAGCAGCCCGACGGGGACTAGCGGGAGTACAGATACGCAGTATTTT. This chain links TRBV4-1 with TRBJ2-3, with 14 bases fitting TRBD2. Trimming at V came to 4 bases and at J to 3 bases, leaving 6 bases not matched to a gene. Per germline, CDR1 MGHRA and CDR2 YSYEKL. The CDR3 sequence is 17 residues long.

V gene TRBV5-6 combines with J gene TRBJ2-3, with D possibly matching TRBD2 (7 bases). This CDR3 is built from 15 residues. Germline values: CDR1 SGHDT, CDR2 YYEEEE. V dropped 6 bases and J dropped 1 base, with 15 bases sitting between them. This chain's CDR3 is CASNGGGVRTDTQYF. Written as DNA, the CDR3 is TGTGCCAGCAACGGAGGGGGGGTCCGCACAGATACGCAGTATTTT.

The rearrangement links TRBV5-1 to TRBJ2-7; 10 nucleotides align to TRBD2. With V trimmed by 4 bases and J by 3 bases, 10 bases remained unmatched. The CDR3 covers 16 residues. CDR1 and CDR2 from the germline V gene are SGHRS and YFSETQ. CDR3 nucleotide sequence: TGCGCCAGCAGCCCCCGTGGGGTAGCGGGAGGCTACGAGCAGTACTTC. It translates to CASSPRGVAGGYEQYF. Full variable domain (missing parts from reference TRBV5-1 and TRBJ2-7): KAGVTQTPRYLIKTRGQQVTLSCSPISGHRSVSWYQQTPGQGLQFLFEYFSETQRNKGNFPGRFSGRQFSNSRSEMNVSTLELGDSALYLCASSPRGVAGGYEQYFGPGTRLTVT.

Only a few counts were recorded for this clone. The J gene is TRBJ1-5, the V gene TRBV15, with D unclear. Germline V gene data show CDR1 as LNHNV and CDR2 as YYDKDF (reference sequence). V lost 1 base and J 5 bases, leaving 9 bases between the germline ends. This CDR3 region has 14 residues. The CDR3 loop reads CATSRGLMDQPQHF. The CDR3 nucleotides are TGTGCCACCAGCAGAGGTCTAATGGATCAGCCCCAGCATTTT. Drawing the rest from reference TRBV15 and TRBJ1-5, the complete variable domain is DAMVIQNPRYQVTQFGKPVTLSCSQTLNHNVMYWYQQKSSQAPKLLFHYYDKDFNNEADTPDNFQSRRPNTSFCFLDIRSPGLGDTAMYLCATSRGLMDQPQHFGDGTRLSIL.

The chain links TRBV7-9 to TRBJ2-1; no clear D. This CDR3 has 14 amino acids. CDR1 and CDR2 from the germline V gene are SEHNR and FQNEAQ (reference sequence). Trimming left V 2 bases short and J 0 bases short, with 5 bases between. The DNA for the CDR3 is TGTGCCAGCAGCTTACCTCTCTCCTACAATGAGCAGTTCTTC. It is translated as CASSLPLSYNEQFF.

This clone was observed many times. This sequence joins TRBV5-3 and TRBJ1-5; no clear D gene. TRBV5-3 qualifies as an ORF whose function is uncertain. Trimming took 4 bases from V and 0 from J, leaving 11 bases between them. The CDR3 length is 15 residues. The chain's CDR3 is CARSRPRDSNQPQHF. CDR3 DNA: TGTGCCAGAAGCCGGCCTAGGGATAGCAATCAGCCCCAGCATTTT.

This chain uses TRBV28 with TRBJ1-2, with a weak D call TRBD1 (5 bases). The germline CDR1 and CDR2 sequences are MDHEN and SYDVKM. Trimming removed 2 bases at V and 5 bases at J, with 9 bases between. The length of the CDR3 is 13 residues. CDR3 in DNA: TGTGCCAGCAGTTTAGAGGGGATTTATGGCTACACCTTC. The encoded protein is CASSLEGIYGYTF.

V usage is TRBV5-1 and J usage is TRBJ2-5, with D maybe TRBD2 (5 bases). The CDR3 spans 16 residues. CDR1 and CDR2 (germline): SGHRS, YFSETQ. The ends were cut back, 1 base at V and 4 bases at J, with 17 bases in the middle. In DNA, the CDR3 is TGCGCCAGCAGCTTGTTTAACGGGCCCGCGGGAGAGACCCAGTACTTC. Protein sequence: CASSLFNGPAGETQYF.

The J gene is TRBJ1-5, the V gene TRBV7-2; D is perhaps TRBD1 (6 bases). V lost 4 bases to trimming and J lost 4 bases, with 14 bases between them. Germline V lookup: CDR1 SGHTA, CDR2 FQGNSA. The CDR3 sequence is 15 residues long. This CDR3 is CASSSLQGWNQPQHF. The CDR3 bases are TGTGCCAGCAGCTCGTTACAGGGTTGGAATCAGCCCCAGCATTTT.

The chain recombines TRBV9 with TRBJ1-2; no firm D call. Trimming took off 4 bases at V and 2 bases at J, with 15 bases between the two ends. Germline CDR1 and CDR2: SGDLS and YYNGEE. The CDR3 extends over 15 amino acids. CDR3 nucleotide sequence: TGTGCCAGCAGCCCCCTAGGCAACTCCAACTATGGCTACACCTTC. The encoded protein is CASSPLGNSNYGYTF.